The 20 T cell receptor beta chains reported below all come from one sample, sequenced in a study of cytomegalovirus exposure and HLA in healthy donors. Use of 60 Vbeta and 13 Jbeta primers characterized the PCR. Sequencing used immunoSEQ multiplex PCR; TCRdb keeps in-frame clones, though not all of them. The sample data list approximately 110,000 clones. What was sequenced was PBMCs. The receptors derive from a man between 18 and 35 years old in good health and CMV-seronegative.

The chain recombines TRBV11-3 with TRBJ1-2, with TRBD1 matching 9 bases. The V segment lost 5 bases and the J segment 2 bases; nucleotides outside the gene matches: 3. The germline gives CDR1 SGHNT, CDR2 YENEEA. The length of the CDR3 is 14 residues. DNA of the CDR3: TGTGCCAGCAGCCCCGGGACAGGGAACTATGGCTACACCTTC. Encoded protein: CASSPGTGNYGYTF.

The rearrangement joins TRBV5-4 to TRBJ2-2; tentatively, D is TRBD2 (5 bases). The CDR3 has 15 residues. The V end lost 5 bases, the J end lost 5 bases, and 16 bases lay between the germline ends. In germline, CDR1 is SGHNT, CDR2 YYREEE (reference sequence). Here the CDR3 DNA reads TGTGCCAGCAGTCCTGGGGTCCCGGGGACCGGGGAGCTGTTTTTT. Protein: CASSPGVPGTGELFF.

The chain has TRBV19 and TRBJ2-6, with D possibly being TRBD2 (5 bases). Per germline, CDR1 LNHDA and CDR2 SQIVND (reference sequence). V gave up 9 bases and J gave up 2 bases, with 23 bases separating them. The CDR3 has 18 amino acids. CDR3 sequence (DNA): TGTGCCAGCCTCCCAGTCGCGGGTTCGTTACCTGGGGCCAACGTCCTGACTTTC. Protein sequence: CASLPVAGSLPGANVLTF.

The chain couples TRBV25-1 to TRBJ2-7; a weak D match, TRBD1 (6 bases). Germline V gene sequence: CDR1 MGHDK, CDR2 SYGVNS. There are 12 residues in the CDR3. V shed 3 bases and J shed 6 bases, with 9 bases lying between them. CDR3 coding DNA: TGTGCCAGCAGTGACACCAGGGGCGAGCAGTACTTC. Translating gives CASSDTRGEQYF.

The V gene is TRBV10-2, the J gene TRBJ2-1, with TRBD2 as a possible D gene (5 bases). The CDR3 loop spans 15 amino acids. The V and J ends lost 1 base and 10 bases respectively, with 17 bases between them. Germline V gene lookup returns CDR1 WSHSY and CDR2 SAAADI. DNA for the CDR3: TGCGCCAGCAGTGAGTTCGGAGGTCCCTCCTCGGAGCAGTTCTTC. Protein product: CASSEFGGPSSEQFF.

CDR3 DNA sequence: TGCGCCAGCAGCTTGTCTCGGCCGGGGAAGGATACGCAGTATTTT. It yields the protein CASSLSRPGKDTQYF. The chain couples TRBV5-1 to TRBJ2-3, with TRBD2 as a possible D gene (5 bases). Per germline, CDR1 SGHRS and CDR2 YFSETQ. Trimming took off 1 base at V and 6 bases at J, with 15 bases between the two ends. The CDR3 length is 15 residues.

The chain employs TRBV28 and TRBJ2-7, with TRBD1 matching 8 bases. The CDR3 is made up of 15 amino acids. In germline, CDR1 is MDHEN, CDR2 SYDVKM. Unmatched junction bases numbered 8, after V lost 3 bases and J lost 4 bases. The CDR3 loop is CASSFPGTGAYEQYF. CDR3 coding DNA: TGTGCCAGCAGTTTCCCCGGGACAGGCGCTTACGAGCAGTACTTC.

The CDR3 DNA reads TGTGCCATTCGAACCGGGACAGGGACCTACGAGCAGTACTTC. This sequence encodes CAIRTGTGTYEQYF. The V gene is TRBV10-3, the J gene TRBJ2-7; 9 bases are shared with TRBD1. V dropped 9 bases and J dropped 2; count of bases not matched to a gene: 8. This CDR3 contains 14 residues. The germline CDR1 and CDR2 sequences are ENHRY and SYGVKD.

The CDR3 sequence: CASSQETSLQGARDEQFF. The CDR3 nucleotides are TGCGCCAGCAGCCAAGAGACCTCTTTGCAGGGGGCTCGGGATGAGCAGTTCTTC. This chain joins TRBV4-1 and TRBJ2-1; 8 positions agree with TRBD1. Germline-derived CDR1 and CDR2 are MGHRA and YSYEKL. The CDR3 sequence is 18 residues long. Trimming removed 0 bases from V and 8 bases from J; junction bases left unmatched: 15.

This CDR3 reads CASSPPRLSFAEAFF. The CDR3 DNA is TGTGCCAGCAGCCCCCCGAGACTGAGTTTCGCTGAAGCTTTCTTT. The chain carries TRBV14 and TRBJ1-1; D call uncertain. Germline CDR1 SGHDN, CDR2 FVKESK. V lost 4 bases to trimming and J lost 6 bases, with 18 bases between them. The CDR3 consists of 15 residues. Supplemented by reference TRBV14 and TRBJ1-1, the full variable domain reads EAGVTQFPSHSVIEKGQTVTLRCDPISGHDNLYWYRRVMGKEIKFLLHFVKESKQDESGMPNNRFLAERTGGTYSTLKVQPAELEDSGVYFCASSPPRLSFAEAFFGQGTRLTVV.

The chain carries TRBV5-5 and TRBJ1-1, with D possibly TRBD1 on 5 matching bases. Trimming removed 1 base from V and 3 bases from J, with 13 bases in between. CDR3 length equals 15 residues. CDR1 and CDR2 from the germline V gene are SGHKS and YYEKEE (reference sequence). CDR3 sequence reads: CASSLFSSGDTEAFF. As DNA, the CDR3 is TGTGCCAGCAGCTTGTTTTCTTCGGGGGACACTGAAGCTTTCTTT.

The V gene is TRBV7-2, the J gene TRBJ1-1; 9 bases are a match to TRBD1. Looked up from germline, CDR1 is SGHTA and CDR2 is FQGNSA. V trimming: 4 bases; J trimming: 4 bases; junction bases outside the gene matches: 4. The CDR3 has 14 residues. The CDR3 protein is CASSYRGPGTEAFF. Here the CDR3 DNA reads TGTGCCAGCAGCTACAGGGGGCCGGGCACTGAAGCTTTCTTT.

The chain recombines TRBV6-5 with TRBJ1-1, with 8 bases that match TRBD1. The V gene end was trimmed by 0 bases and the J gene end by 3 bases; junction bases not matched to a gene: 6. The V gene's germline CDR1 is MNHEY and CDR2 SVGAGI. This CDR3 contains 16 residues. The CDR3 DNA reads as TGTGCCAGCAGTTACTCGACGGGACAGGTGGACACTGAAGCTTTCTTT. Translated: CASSYSTGQVDTEAFF.

Written as DNA, the CDR3 is TGTGCCAGTAGTATAAGGGAGCTCTCCCCTTTCTACAATGAGCAGTTCTTC. Amino acids: CASSIRELSPFYNEQFF. The chain joins TRBV19 to TRBJ2-1; D is possibly TRBD2 (5 bases). From germline, CDR1 is LNHDA and CDR2 SQIVND (reference sequence). The V end was cut by 2 bases, the J end by 3 bases, with 17 bases between. This CDR3 is built from 17 residues.

The rearrangement uses TRBV15 and TRBJ2-2; 7 bases match TRBD1. With V trimmed by 5 bases and J by 5 bases, 11 bases remained unmatched. This CDR3 comprises 16 residues. Germline-derived CDR1 and CDR2 are LNHNV and YYDKDF (reference sequence). The CDR3 DNA reads TGTGCCACCAGCGCCAAAGGAGGACAGGCGACCGGGGAGCTGTTTTTT. Protein sequence: CATSAKGGQATGELFF.

This chain connects TRBV7-2 to TRBJ2-3; 8 positions agree with TRBD2. Germline CDR1 reads SGHTA; CDR2 reads FQGNSA. V lost 1 base to trimming and J lost 2 bases; unmatched junction nucleotides: 8. This CDR3 is 17 amino acids long. The CDR3 sequence is CASSLGAWRGVTDTQYF. The CDR3 coding sequence is TGTGCCAGCAGCTTAGGCGCTTGGCGGGGGGTCACAGATACGCAGTATTTT.

The chain links TRBV6-1 to TRBJ2-5, with 7 bases aligning to TRBD1. The CDR3 totals 14 residues. Germline trimming cut 7 bases from V and 5 bases from J; bases unmatched to any gene: 10. Germline V gene sequence: CDR1 MNHNS, CDR2 SASEGT. This CDR3 is CASKSGGKRETQYF. The CDR3 DNA follows: TGTGCCAGCAAGTCAGGGGGTAAAAGGGAGACCCAGTACTTC.

The V and J genes are TRBV5-6 and TRBJ1-5; tentatively, D is TRBD1 (5 bases). V lost 0 bases and J lost 0, with 7 bases in between. The CDR3 runs 15 residues. CDR1 and CDR2 (germline): SGHDT, YYEEEE. In DNA, the CDR3 is TGTGCCAGCAGCTTGGGACAGCTTAGCAATCAGCCCCAGCATTTT. Translation gives CASSLGQLSNQPQHF. The whole variable domain, filled in from reference TRBV5-6 and TRBJ1-5, reads DAGVTQSPTHLIKTRGQQVTLRCSPKSGHDTVSWYQQALGQGPQFIFQYYEEEERQRGNFPDRFSGHQFPNYSSELNVNALLLGDSALYLCASSLGQLSNQPQHFGDGTRLSIL.

The CDR3 is CASSVIQGSGELFF. The DNA of the CDR3 is TGTGCCAGCAGTGTAATCCAGGGTAGCGGGGAGCTGTTTTTT. V gene TRBV2 combines with J gene TRBJ2-2; possible D gene TRBD1, 5 bases. Germline V lookup: CDR1 SNHLY, CDR2 FYNNEI. Trimming left V 4 bases short and J 7 bases short, with 13 bases between. This CDR3 has 14 amino acids.

The chain employs TRBV5-5 and TRBJ2-3; tentatively, D is TRBD1 (6 bases). Germline loops: CDR1 SGHKS, CDR2 YYEKEE (reference sequence). The CDR3 runs 15 residues. Trimming removed 4 bases from V and 1 base from J, with 13 bases in between. As DNA, the CDR3 is TGTGCCAGCAGCCGCACAGGGTGGGGCACAGATACGCAGTATTTT. As protein: CASSRTGWGTDTQYF.